A single sample is the source of the 30 T cell receptor beta chains below, sequenced in a study of T cell responses to AZD1222 COVID-19 vaccine. Sequenced by immunoSEQ multiplex PCR; TCRdb stores in-frame clones only, minus some. The table has approximately 150,000 clones, about 93% seen once. The source was peripheral blood, collected on day 0 of AZD1222 vaccination. These TCRs come from an adult in good health.

The chain carries TRBV5-1 and TRBJ1-4; D is unclear. Germline-derived CDR1 and CDR2 are SGHRS and YFSETQ. The CDR3 extends over 15 amino acids. With 0 bases removed from V and 0 bases from J, the gap between germline ends came to 6 bases. In DNA form, the CDR3 reads TGCGCCAGCAGCTTGGGGGCCTCAACTAATGAAAAACTGTTTTTT. Its translation: CASSLGASTNEKLFF.

This clone has just one count. The same CDR3 arises from other DNA sequences in this sample as well. The chain carries TRBV7-9 and TRBJ1-2; no firm D call. CDR1 is SEHNR and CDR2 is FQNEAQ in the germline V gene (reference sequence). The CDR3 has 12 residues. Trimming left V 3 bases short and J 4 bases short, with 6 bases between. CDR3 protein: CASSLGGYGYTF. The CDR3 DNA reads TGTGCCAGCAGCTTGGGTGGCTATGGCTACACCTTC.

The chain couples TRBV27 to TRBJ2-7; weak D call: TRBD2 (5 bases). Trimming pared 6 bases from V and 2 bases from J, leaving 29 bases between. The germline CDR1 and CDR2 sequences are MNHEY and SMNVEV (reference sequence). CDR3 length: 19 residues. The CDR3 is CASSLYEVGAALSPYEQYF. CDR3 coding DNA: TGTGCCAGCAGCTTGTATGAAGTGGGAGCGGCCCTTTCCCCCTACGAGCAGTACTTC.

The V and J genes are TRBV7-9 and TRBJ2-5; D not resolved. This CDR3 contains 14 residues. V was clipped by 2 bases and J by 3 bases, with 10 bases between them. CDR1 is SEHNR and CDR2 is FQNEAQ in the germline V gene (reference sequence). The CDR3 reads CASSLRSVKETQYF. The CDR3 DNA reads as TGTGCCAGCAGCTTAAGGTCCGTCAAAGAGACCCAGTACTTC.

The V call is TRBV4-3, the J call TRBJ1-2; D might be TRBD1 (6 bases). The CDR3 spans 17 residues. The V end was cut by 4 bases, the J end by 4 bases, with 22 bases between. CDR1 LGHNA and CDR2 YSLEER come from the germline V gene. The CDR3 nucleotides read TGCGCCAGCAGCCCTAGCGAGACAGGCGCTTATATCTATGGCTACACCTTC. It translates to CASSPSETGAYIYGYTF.

V gene TRBV19 combines with J gene TRBJ2-7; 12 positions match TRBD2. The V gene's germline CDR1 is LNHDA and CDR2 SQIVND (reference sequence). V lost 3 bases, J lost 3 bases, and 9 bases stayed unmatched. The CDR3 sequence is 17 residues long. The CDR3 here is CASSIRTSGVRGYEQYF. CDR3 bases: TGTGCCAGTAGTATCAGGACTAGCGGGGTAAGAGGCTACGAGCAGTACTTC.

This sequence joins TRBV12-3 or TRBV12-4 and TRBJ2-7; 9 nucleotides align to TRBD1. This CDR3 is 13 amino acids long. V was pared by 6 bases and J by 6 bases, with 6 bases of the junction left unmatched. The CDR3: CASRRDRATEQYF. The CDR3 DNA is TGTGCCAGCAGGCGGGACAGGGCAACCGAGCAGTACTTC.

The chain employs TRBV11-2 and TRBJ1-2; D is unclear. V lost 2 bases and J 4 bases, leaving 11 bases between the germline ends. Germline CDR1 reads SGHAT; CDR2 reads FQNNGV. This CDR3 contains 14 residues. The CDR3 sequence: CASSLSAVTYGYTF. The CDR3 coding sequence is TGTGCCAGCAGCTTATCCGCCGTAACCTATGGCTACACCTTC.

The gene calls are TRBV7-9 and TRBJ1-1, with no clear D. The length of the CDR3 is 13 residues. Germline CDR1 SEHNR, CDR2 FQNEAQ (reference sequence). V dropped 4 bases and J dropped 1 base, with 7 bases sitting between them. The CDR3 region has the DNA TGTGCCAGCAGCTCCGACTGGAACACTGAAGCTTTCTTT. This codes for CASSSDWNTEAFF.

The chain joins TRBV3-1 (or the pseudogene TRBV3-2) to TRBJ1-2; TRBD1 might be the D (5 bases). V was trimmed by 1 base and J by 7 bases, leaving 10 bases between them. The CDR3 sequence is 13 residues long. Germline CDR1 is LGHDT and CDR2 is YNNKEL (reference sequence). CDR3 amino acids: CASSQVRTLGYTF. For the CDR3, the DNA is TGTGCCAGCAGCCAAGTCCGGACACTTGGCTACACCTTC.

V usage is TRBV11-2 and J usage is TRBJ1-1; D perhaps matches TRBD1 (6 bases). Trimming removed 6 bases from V and 0 bases from J, with 17 bases in between. The CDR3 length is 16 residues. CDR1 and CDR2 (germline): SGHAT, FQNNGV. The CDR3 loop is CASRSGTKNLNTEAFF. The CDR3, as DNA: TGTGCCAGCAGGTCCGGGACAAAGAATTTGAACACTGAAGCTTTCTTT.

The CDR3 nucleotides read TGTGCCAGCAGCTTTACTACCGGGACTAGCGGGAGGGCCAACCCCAGGGGAGATACGCAGTATTTT. The encoded protein is CASSFTTGTSGRANPRGDTQYF. The rearrangement links TRBV7-8 to TRBJ2-3, with 16 bases lining up with TRBD2. The ends lost 3 bases at V and 5 bases at J; junction bases unmatched: 20. Germline lookup yields CDR1 SGHVS and CDR2 FQNEAQ. The CDR3 extends over 22 amino acids. Full variable domain (rest looked up from reference TRBV7-8 and TRBJ2-3): GAGVSQSPRYKVAKRGQDVALRCDPISGHVSLFWYQQALGQGPEFLTYFQNEAQLDKSGLPSDRFFAERPEGSVSTLKIQRTQQEDSAVYLCASSFTTGTSGRANPRGDTQYFGPGTRLTVL.

This chain links TRBV2 with TRBJ2-2, with 8 bases fitting TRBD1. Germline trimming cut 9 bases from V and 7 bases from J; bases unmatched to any gene: 7. CDR1 and CDR2 (germline): SNHLY, FYNNEI. The CDR3 has 13 amino acids. The CDR3 loop is CASQQGVDGELFF. The CDR3, as DNA: TGTGCCAGTCAACAGGGGGTAGACGGGGAGCTGTTTTTT. The full variable domain, its missing parts supplied by reference TRBV2 and TRBJ2-2, is EPEVTQTPSHQVTQMGQEVILRCVPISNHLYFYWYRQILGQKVEFLVSFYNNEISEKSEIFDDQFSVERPDGSNFTLKIRSTKLEDSAMYFCASQQGVDGELFFGEGSRLTVL.

This chain joins TRBV5-1 and TRBJ1-2; 8 bases fit TRBD1. After removal of 4 bases from V and 0 bases from J, the junction contained 8 bases not matched to a gene. CDR1 is SGHRS and CDR2 is YFSETQ in the germline V gene. The CDR3 is 16 amino acids. Here the CDR3 DNA reads TGCGCCAGCAGCGGACAGGGACAGCCACCTAACTATGGCTACACCTTC. Amino acids: CASSGQGQPPNYGYTF.

The chain joins TRBV27 to TRBJ2-7, with 8 bases aligning to TRBD2. The V gene end was trimmed by 8 bases and the J gene end by 4 bases; junction bases not matched to a gene: 7. The CDR3 has 13 residues. The germline gives CDR1 MNHEY, CDR2 SMNVEV (reference sequence). CDR3 in amino acids: CASSLREAYEQYF. Written as DNA, the CDR3 is TGTGCCAGCTCCCTGCGGGAGGCTTACGAGCAGTACTTC.

This rearrangement joins TRBV2 to TRBJ1-5; D gene uncertain. The length of the CDR3 is 14 residues. Trimming took 2 bases from V and 9 from J, leaving 14 bases between them. CDR1 is SNHLY and CDR2 is FYNNEI in the germline V gene. The CDR3 DNA follows: TGTGCCAGCAGTGAAAACCTAGCCCAATCGCCCCAGCATTTT. Protein sequence: CASSENLAQSPQHF.

The chain is built from TRBV7-2 and TRBJ1-2, with D possibly being TRBD1 (6 bases). Trimming stripped 5 bases from V and 3 bases from J, with 13 bases between. In germline, CDR1 is SGHTA, CDR2 FQGNSA. This CDR3 contains 14 residues. The CDR3: CASSAEGGYYGYTF. In nucleotides, the CDR3 is TGTGCCAGCAGCGCCGAGGGGGGCTACTATGGCTACACCTTC.

The chain joins TRBV2 to TRBJ2-6, with D possibly TRBD2 on 6 matching bases. The CDR3 runs to 14 residues. V dropped 9 bases and J dropped 1 base, with 10 bases sitting between them. Germline assignment: CDR1 SNHLY and CDR2 FYNNEI. This CDR3 reads CARAGRSGANVLTF. The CDR3 coding sequence is TGTGCCAGAGCGGGCAGGTCTGGGGCCAACGTCCTGACTTTC.

CDR3 loop: CASIGQRDEQFF. DNA of the CDR3: TGCGCCAGCATCGGACAGCGCGATGAGCAGTTCTTC. The gene calls are TRBV4-1 and TRBJ2-1; possibly TRBD1 for D (6 bases). Germline V gives CDR1 MGHRA, CDR2 YSYEKL. Trimming pared 7 bases from V and 8 bases from J, leaving 12 bases between. The CDR3 runs 12 residues.

CDR3 residues: CASSPRLEVGETQYF. The CDR3, as DNA: TGCGCCAGCAGCCCACGACTAGAAGTGGGGGAGACCCAGTACTTC. The chain couples TRBV5-1 to TRBJ2-5, with D possibly matching TRBD2 (6 bases). Trimming removed 4 bases at V and 5 bases at J, with 18 bases between. The CDR3 length is 15 residues. Germline-derived CDR1 and CDR2 are SGHRS and YFSETQ.

The CDR3 coding sequence is TGCGCCAGCAGCCAAGAGAAGGGGGCTAACTATGGCTACACCTTC. Translation: CASSQEKGANYGYTF. This chain joins TRBV4-3 and TRBJ1-2; D may be TRBD1 (6 bases). The germline V gene encodes CDR1 LGHNA and CDR2 YSLEER. The V end was cut by 0 bases, the J end by 0 bases, with 8 bases between. The CDR3 totals 15 residues.

The genes are TRBV4-2 and TRBJ1-5; no reliable D call. The CDR3 is 14 residues long. Germline CDR1 reads LGHNA; CDR2 reads YNFKEQ. V lost 0 bases and J lost 6, with 9 bases in between. The CDR3 here is CASSQDRVGQPQHF. The CDR3 DNA is TGTGCCAGCAGCCAAGATCGGGTTGGTCAGCCCCAGCATTTT.

The chain recombines TRBV6-5 with TRBJ1-2; unclear D gene. Trimming cost V 0 bases and J 4 bases, with 12 bases left between them. Per the germline V gene, CDR1 is MNHEY and CDR2 is SVGAGI. CDR3 length: 15 residues. The CDR3 DNA reads as TGTGCCAGCAGTTACTCGGTCAGGTCTATCTATGGCTACACCTTC. Protein: CASSYSVRSIYGYTF.

V gene TRBV11-2 combines with J gene TRBJ2-7; 9 bases map to TRBD1. Germline values: CDR1 SGHAT, CDR2 FQNNGV. V was clipped by 2 bases and J by 6 bases; unmatched bases: 8. The CDR3 has 15 amino acids. As DNA, the CDR3 is TGTGCCAGCAGCTTATCCGGGACAGGGAGGACCGAGCAGTACTTC. Protein sequence: CASSLSGTGRTEQYF.

The genes are TRBV2 and TRBJ1-5; 7 positions match TRBD1. This CDR3 comprises 16 residues. V was clipped by 7 bases and J by 4 bases; unmatched bases: 13. Germline V CDR1 and CDR2: SNHLY, FYNNEI. CDR3: CASTPTLTGRNQPQHF. The CDR3, as DNA: TGTGCCAGCACCCCCACCCTGACAGGGCGAAATCAGCCCCAGCATTTT.

The CDR3 DNA sequence: TGTGCCAGCAGCGAGGGACTAGCGGAGGGAGATACGCAGTATTTT. Its translation is CASSEGLAEGDTQYF. This chain links TRBV6-4 with TRBJ2-3, with 11 nucleotides matching TRBD2. Losses at the gene ends were 6 bases for V and 5 bases for J; bases not matched to a gene: 7. Germline CDR1 and CDR2: MRHNA and SNTAGT. There are 15 residues in the CDR3.

The genes are TRBV7-9 and TRBJ2-3, with 8 bases fitting TRBD2. The CDR3 totals 15 residues. The germline V gene has CDR1 SEHNR and CDR2 FQNEAQ (reference sequence). The V gene end was trimmed by 4 bases and the J gene end by 4 bases; junction bases not matched to a gene: 7. CDR3 residues: CASSSAGDGADTQYF. The CDR3 DNA follows: TGTGCCAGCAGCTCAGCGGGAGATGGCGCAGATACGCAGTATTTT.

The sample holds one count of this clone. The chain combines TRBV7-2 with TRBJ2-4; D is possibly TRBD2 (5 bases). This CDR3 region has 17 residues. V lost 0 bases, J lost 0 bases, and 12 bases lay in between. CDR1 and CDR2 (germline): SGHTA, FQGNSA. The DNA of the CDR3 is TGTGCCAGCAGCTTAGCGCGGGCTACCCTAGCCAAAAACATTCAGTACTTC. This codes for CASSLARATLAKNIQYF.

The chain is built from TRBV5-8 and TRBJ1-6; 7 positions match TRBD1. CDR1 is SGHTS and CDR2 is YDEGEE in the germline V gene. Trimming took 4 bases from V and 6 from J; bases not matched to a gene: 10. The CDR3 sequence is 16 residues long. CDR3 coding DNA: TGTGCCAGCAGCCCGTATGGGACAGTTGCTAATTCACCCCTCCACTTT. This gives the protein CASSPYGTVANSPLHF.

CDR3 DNA sequence: TGTGCCAGTAGTATGGGGCAGTACACAGATACGCAGTATTTT. Translation: CASSMGQYTDTQYF. This rearrangement joins TRBV19 to TRBJ2-3, with D perhaps TRBD1 (5 bases). Germline loops: CDR1 LNHDA, CDR2 SQIVND (reference sequence). The CDR3 totals 14 residues. The V gene lost 3 bases and the J gene lost 2 bases, with 9 bases spanning the gap.